The 22 T cell receptor beta chains listed next were all sequenced from one sample in a study listed by TCRdb under 2016. The library was generated by RT-PCR. The sequencing machine was an Illumina MiSeq. The public sequencing data were trimmed at Q25 with fastp and processed into clonotypes with MiXCR by TCRdb, which kept only in-frame beta chains. Rows with a matching CDR3 protein are joined into one entry that keeps the most common DNA and genes. In all, the sample holds about 700,000 distinct CDR3 sequences, and approximately 15% of those were seen once. Roughly 3.9% of the sample belongs to the ten largest clones. The specimen was memory CD4+ T cells from blood. The receptors derive from a female donor in good health, serving as a healthy control.

DNA of the CDR3: TGTGCCAGCAGTTTTGGCGGGAGCTACCAGGTCGGGGAGCTGTTTTTT. It translates to CASSFGGSYQVGELFF. The chain combines TRBV12-3 or TRBV12-4 with TRBJ2-2; 7 nucleotides align to TRBD2. This CDR3 region has 16 residues. V shed 3 bases and J 7 bases; nucleotides not matched to a gene: 11.

This clonotype showed up just a few times. The chain recombines TRBV2 with TRBJ2-3; perhaps TRBD2 as D (6 bases). CDR3 length: 17 amino acids. CDR1 is SNHLY, CDR2 FYNNEI, per germline. CDR3 protein: CASDVAATNGGTDTQYF. The CDR3 DNA is TGTGCAAGCGATGTAGCGGCCACCAATGGGGGCACAGATACGCAGTATTTT.

This clonotype turned up a few times. This rearrangement joins TRBV5-1 to TRBJ1-2; the D gene is possibly TRBD1 (5 bases). Per germline, CDR1 SGHRS and CDR2 YFSETQ. V gave up 1 base and J gave up 0 bases, with 13 bases separating them. The CDR3 spans 16 residues. In DNA form, the CDR3 reads TGCGCCAGCAGCTTGTGGGGCGGACAAACTAACTATGGCTACACCTTC. This gives the protein CASSLWGGQTNYGYTF. The whole variable domain, filled in from reference TRBV5-1 and TRBJ1-2, reads KAGVTQTPRYLIKTRGQQVTLSCSPISGHRSVSWYQQTPGQGLQFLFEYFSETQRNKGNFPGRFSGRQFSNSRSEMNVSTLELGDSALYLCASSLWGGQTNYGYTFGSGTRLTVV.

This clonotype showed up just a few times. This chain joins TRBV7-2 and TRBJ2-7; D not certain. CDR1 SGHTA and CDR2 FQGNSA come from the germline V gene. V was cut by 5 bases and J by 7 bases, with 12 bases left in between. This CDR3 has 12 residues. CDR3 in amino acids: CASSRTLQEQYF. The CDR3 DNA sequence: TGTGCCAGCAGCCGCACCCTACAGGAGCAGTACTTC.

In its sample, this clonotype was seen a few times. This chain joins TRBV5-1 and TRBJ1-5; D call uncertain. The CDR3 contains 14 residues. V gave up 4 bases and J gave up 9 bases, with 17 bases separating them. The germline V gene has CDR1 SGHRS and CDR2 YFSETQ. The DNA of the CDR3 is TGCGCCAGCAGCCTGGGAGAACTCAGCGGGCCCCAGCATTTT. This gives the protein CASSLGELSGPQHF.

This clonotype has at least ten counts. V gene TRBV5-5 combines with J gene TRBJ2-7; perhaps TRBD1 as D (5 bases). Looked up from germline, CDR1 is SGHKS and CDR2 is YYEKEE (reference sequence). The CDR3 totals 15 residues. The V end was cut by 0 bases, the J end by 2 bases, with 12 bases between. The DNA for the CDR3 is TGTGCCAGCAGCTTGGTTCCAGGGTATACCTACGAGCAGTACTTC. Residues: CASSLVPGYTYEQYF.

As regards this clonotype: A much larger clone differs by one base, so this may be a read error. V gene TRBV12-3 or TRBV12-4 combines with J gene TRBJ1-2; the match to TRBD1 covers 9 bases. CDR3 length equals 12 residues. After removal of 4 bases from V and 7 bases from J, the junction contained 1 base not matched to a gene. The CDR3 sequence is CASSWTGVGYTF. The CDR3 bases are TGTGCCAGCAGTTGGACAGGGGTTGGCTACACCTTC.

The gene calls are TRBV9 and TRBJ1-3; no clear D gene. V lost 3 bases, J lost 4 bases, and 11 bases lay in between. There are 14 residues in the CDR3. Germline loops: CDR1 SGDLS, CDR2 YYNGEE. CDR3 nucleotides: TGTGCCAGCAGCGGGTCACAGTTCGGAAACACCATATATTTT. Protein sequence: CASSGSQFGNTIYF.

The sample holds a few counts of this clonotype. The J gene is TRBJ2-5, the V gene TRBV29-1; D possibly uses TRBD1 or TRBD2 (6 bases each). V lost 6 bases, J lost 4 bases, and 18 bases lay in between. The CDR3 covers 14 residues. The V gene's germline CDR1 is SQVTM and CDR2 ANQGSEA. The CDR3 sequence is CSVDSLGGGETQYF. CDR3 nucleotide sequence: TGCAGCGTCGATTCCCTGGGGGGCGGAGAGACCCAGTACTTC.

This clonotype was seen a handful of times. V gene TRBV6-6 combines with J gene TRBJ2-5; a possible D gene is TRBD2 (6 bases). V shed 5 bases and J shed 7 bases, with 17 bases lying between them. Germline values: CDR1 MNHNY, CDR2 SVGAGI (reference sequence). This CDR3 region has 14 residues. Here the CDR3 DNA reads TGTGCCAGCAGTCCGGGGACTCTACTGGGGACCCAGTACTTC. Protein sequence: CASSPGTLLGTQYF.

The sample holds a few counts of this clonotype. The chain joins TRBV6-1 to TRBJ1-1; D is possibly TRBD1 (6 bases). V was pared by 7 bases and J by 8 bases, with 14 bases between. CDR1 and CDR2 from the germline V gene are MNHNS and SASEGT. The CDR3 is 12 residues long. Here the CDR3 reads CASIPDRIEAFF. The CDR3 bases are TGTGCCAGCATCCCGGACAGAATCGAAGCTTTCTTT.

CDR3 coding DNA: TGCGCCAGCAGCTGGGAATCGAGCTCCTACGAGCAGTACTTC. Encoded protein: CASSWESSSYEQYF. The chain carries TRBV4-3 and TRBJ2-7; D is ambiguous. Germline values: CDR1 LGHNA, CDR2 YSLEER. This CDR3 contains 14 residues. V shed 5 bases and J shed 0 bases, with 11 bases lying between them.

This clonotype came up a few times. CDR3 in amino acids: CASTPTMRVSNTEAFF. CDR3 DNA: TGTGCCAGCACCCCGACCATGCGGGTTTCGAACACTGAAGCTTTCTTT. The V gene is TRBV7-2, the J gene TRBJ1-1, with unresolved D. Germline V lookup: CDR1 SGHTA, CDR2 FQGNSA. The length of the CDR3 is 16 residues. The V and J ends lost 7 bases and 1 base respectively, with 19 bases between them.

This clonotype was observed at least ten times. The CDR3: CASMVERGGTEAFF. The CDR3 DNA reads TGTGCCAGCATGGTCGAGAGAGGTGGCACTGAAGCTTTCTTT. This chain joins TRBV7-3 and TRBJ1-1; D remains unclear. The V and J ends lost 7 bases and 4 bases respectively, with 16 bases between them. From germline, CDR1 is SGHTA and CDR2 FQGTGA. The CDR3 has 14 amino acids.

This clonotype was recorded at least ten times. In nucleotides, the CDR3 is TGTGCCAGTGGGGTTGGACAGGCGGGCTACACCTTC. Translated, it gives CASGVGQAGYTF. The genes are TRBV6-5 and TRBJ1-2, with TRBD1 matching over 7 bases. Germline loops: CDR1 MNHEY, CDR2 SVGAGI. The CDR3 totals 12 residues. V lost 9 bases to trimming and J lost 8 bases; unmatched junction nucleotides: 9.

This clonotype was seen a handful of times. The chain employs TRBV12-3 or TRBV12-4 and TRBJ1-2; possibly TRBD1 for D (6 bases). This CDR3 spans 13 amino acids. Trimming took off 6 bases at V and 6 bases at J, with 14 bases between the two ends. The CDR3 DNA follows: TGTGCCAGCAGGAACAGGGATCGGAATGGCTACACCTTC. Translated, it gives CASRNRDRNGYTF.

In its sample, this clonotype was seen many times. The chain links TRBV7-2 to TRBJ1-5; D may be TRBD1 (6 bases). CDR3 length equals 15 residues. With 5 bases removed from V and 5 bases from J, the gap between germline ends came to 16 bases. Germline V lookup: CDR1 SGHTA, CDR2 FQGNSA. For the CDR3, the DNA is TGTGCCAGCAGCCCCCAACCCGCAGGGGATCAGCCCCAGCATTTT. It yields the protein CASSPQPAGDQPQHF.

This clonotype was counted only a few times. This chain joins TRBV2 and TRBJ2-3; perhaps TRBD1 as D (5 bases). V was shortened by 4 bases and J by 4 bases, with 15 bases between the two germline ends. Germline CDR1 reads SNHLY; CDR2 reads FYNNEI. The CDR3 spans 15 residues. The CDR3 spells CASSGGQGIADTQYF. In nucleotides, the CDR3 is TGTGCCAGCAGTGGAGGTCAGGGTATCGCAGATACGCAGTATTTT.

This clonotype has ten or more counts. The chain uses TRBV6-5 and TRBJ1-5; TRBD1 aligns across 9 bases. Germline CDR1 and CDR2: MNHEY and SVGAGI. V lost 6 bases to trimming and J lost 1 base; unmatched junction nucleotides: 10. CDR3 size: 17 residues. The CDR3 DNA follows: TGTGCCAGCAGCCGAACCTACGGACAGGGGAGCAATCAGCCCCAGCATTTT. Encoded protein: CASSRTYGQGSNQPQHF.

This clonotype was seen more than once but under ten times. The V and J genes are TRBV6-5 and TRBJ1-1; possible D gene TRBD1, 6 bases. Germline values: CDR1 MNHEY, CDR2 SVGAGI. Trimming took off 4 bases at V and 4 bases at J, with 19 bases between the two ends. This CDR3 spans 16 amino acids. The CDR3 bases are TGTGCCAGCAGTTCCATTATGACAGGATTGTCCACTGAAGCTTTCTTT. This sequence encodes CASSSIMTGLSTEAFF.

This clonotype showed up many times. The chain has TRBV5-6 and TRBJ2-5, with D tentatively TRBD1 (5 bases). The V gene lost 0 bases and the J gene lost 4 bases, with 10 bases spanning the gap. The CDR3 sequence is 14 residues long. The germline gives CDR1 SGHDT, CDR2 YYEEEE. This CDR3 reads CASSLANRGETQYF. CDR3 nucleotide sequence: TGTGCCAGCAGCTTGGCCAATAGGGGAGAGACCCAGTACTTC.

This clonotype was detected ten times or more. The V gene is TRBV5-5, the J gene TRBJ2-2; 9 bases fit TRBD1. Trimming took 5 bases from V and 7 from J; bases not matched to a gene: 6. The germline gives CDR1 SGHKS, CDR2 YYEKEE (reference sequence). The CDR3 is made up of 14 amino acids. The CDR3 DNA is TGTGCCAGCAGATCACAGGGGGCAAGCGGGGAGCTGTTTTTT. Translation: CASRSQGASGELFF.